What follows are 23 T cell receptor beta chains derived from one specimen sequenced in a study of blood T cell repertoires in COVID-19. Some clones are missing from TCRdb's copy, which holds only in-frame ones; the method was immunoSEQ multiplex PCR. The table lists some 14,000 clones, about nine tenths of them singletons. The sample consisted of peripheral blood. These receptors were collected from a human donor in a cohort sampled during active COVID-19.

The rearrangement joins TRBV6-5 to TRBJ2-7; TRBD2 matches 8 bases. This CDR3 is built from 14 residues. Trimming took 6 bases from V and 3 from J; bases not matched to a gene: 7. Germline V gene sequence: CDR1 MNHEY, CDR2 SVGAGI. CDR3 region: CASSLPGGGYEQYF. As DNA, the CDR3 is TGTGCCAGCAGCCTCCCGGGGGGGGGCTACGAGCAGTACTTC.

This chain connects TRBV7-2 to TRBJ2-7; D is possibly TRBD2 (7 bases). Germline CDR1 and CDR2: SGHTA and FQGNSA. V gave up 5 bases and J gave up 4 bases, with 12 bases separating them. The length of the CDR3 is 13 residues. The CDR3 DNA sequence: TGTGCCAGCAGCCCGGGGGGCAGGTACGAGCAGTACTTC. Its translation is CASSPGGRYEQYF.

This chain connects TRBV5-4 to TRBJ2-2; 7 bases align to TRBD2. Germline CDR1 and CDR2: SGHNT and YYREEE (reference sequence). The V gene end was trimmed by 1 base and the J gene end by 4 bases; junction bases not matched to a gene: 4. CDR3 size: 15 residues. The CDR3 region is CASSLRRESTGELFF. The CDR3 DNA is TGTGCCAGCAGCTTGCGGCGGGAGAGCACCGGGGAGCTGTTTTTT. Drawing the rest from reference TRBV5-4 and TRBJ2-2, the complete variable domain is ETGVTQSPTHLIKTRGQQVTLRCSSQSGHNTVSWYQQALGQGPQFIFQYYREEENGRGNFPPRFSGLQFPNYSSELNVNALELDDSALYLCASSLRRESTGELFFGEGSRLTVL.

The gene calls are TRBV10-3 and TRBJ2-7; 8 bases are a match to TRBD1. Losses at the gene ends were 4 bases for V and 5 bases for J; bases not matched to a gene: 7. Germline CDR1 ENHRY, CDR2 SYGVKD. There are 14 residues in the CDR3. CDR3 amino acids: CAISVIPGGNEQYF. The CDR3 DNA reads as TGTGCCATCAGTGTAATCCCAGGGGGCAACGAGCAGTACTTC.

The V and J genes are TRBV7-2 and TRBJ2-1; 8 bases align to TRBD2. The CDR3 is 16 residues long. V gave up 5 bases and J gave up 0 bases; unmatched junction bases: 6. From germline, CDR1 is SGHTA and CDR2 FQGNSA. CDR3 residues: CASSALAGSSYNEQFF. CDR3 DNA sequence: TGTGCCAGCAGCGCCCTAGCGGGTAGCTCCTACAATGAGCAGTTCTTC.

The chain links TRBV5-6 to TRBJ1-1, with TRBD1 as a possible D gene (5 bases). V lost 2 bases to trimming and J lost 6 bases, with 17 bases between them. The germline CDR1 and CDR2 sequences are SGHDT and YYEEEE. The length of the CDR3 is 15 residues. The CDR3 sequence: CASSFYDLRGAEAFF. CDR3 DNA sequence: TGTGCCAGCAGCTTTTATGACCTCCGGGGGGCTGAAGCTTTCTTT.

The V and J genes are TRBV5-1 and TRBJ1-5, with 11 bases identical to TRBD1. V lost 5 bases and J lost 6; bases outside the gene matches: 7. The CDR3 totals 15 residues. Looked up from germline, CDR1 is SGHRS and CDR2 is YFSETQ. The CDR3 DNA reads TGCGCCAGCAGTCCCGGGACAGGGGGGGTTCAGCCCCAGCATTTT. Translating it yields CASSPGTGGVQPQHF.

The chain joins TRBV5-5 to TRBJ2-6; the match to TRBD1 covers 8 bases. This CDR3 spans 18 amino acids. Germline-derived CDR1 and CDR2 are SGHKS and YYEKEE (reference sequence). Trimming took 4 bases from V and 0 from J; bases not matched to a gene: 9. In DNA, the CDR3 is TGTGCCAGCAGCCGTTGGACAGGGCAGAACTCTGGGGCCAACGTCCTGACTTTC. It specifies CASSRWTGQNSGANVLTF.

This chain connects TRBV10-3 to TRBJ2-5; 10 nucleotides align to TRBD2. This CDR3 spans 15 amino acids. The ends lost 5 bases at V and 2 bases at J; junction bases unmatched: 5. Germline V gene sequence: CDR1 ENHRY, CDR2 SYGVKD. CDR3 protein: CAISQAGGTQETQYF. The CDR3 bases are TGTGCCATCAGTCAAGCGGGGGGGACTCAAGAGACCCAGTACTTC.

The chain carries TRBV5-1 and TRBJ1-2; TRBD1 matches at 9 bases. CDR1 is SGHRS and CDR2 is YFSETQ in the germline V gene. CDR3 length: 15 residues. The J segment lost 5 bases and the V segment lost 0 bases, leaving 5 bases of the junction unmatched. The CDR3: CASSLAGTGFYGYTF. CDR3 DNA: TGCGCCAGCAGCTTGGCCGGGACAGGGTTTTATGGCTACACCTTC.

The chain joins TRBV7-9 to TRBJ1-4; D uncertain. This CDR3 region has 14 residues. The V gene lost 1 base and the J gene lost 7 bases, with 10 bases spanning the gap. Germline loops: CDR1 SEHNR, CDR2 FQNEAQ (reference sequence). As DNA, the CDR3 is TGTGCCAGCAGCTTAGTCGGCGCGGGTGAAAAACTGTTTTTT. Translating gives CASSLVGAGEKLFF.

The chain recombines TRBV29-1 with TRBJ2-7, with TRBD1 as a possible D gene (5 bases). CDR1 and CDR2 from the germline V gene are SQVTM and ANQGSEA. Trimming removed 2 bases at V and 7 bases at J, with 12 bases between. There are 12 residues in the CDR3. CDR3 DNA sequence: TGCAGCGTTGAAAGCCAGGGCAGGGAGCAGTACTTC. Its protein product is CSVESQGREQYF.

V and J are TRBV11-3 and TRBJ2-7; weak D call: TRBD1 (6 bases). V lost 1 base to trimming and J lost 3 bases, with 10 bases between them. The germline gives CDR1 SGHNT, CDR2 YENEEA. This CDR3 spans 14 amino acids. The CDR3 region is CASSLAQGFYEQYF. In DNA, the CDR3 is TGTGCCAGCAGCTTAGCGCAGGGGTTCTACGAGCAGTACTTC.

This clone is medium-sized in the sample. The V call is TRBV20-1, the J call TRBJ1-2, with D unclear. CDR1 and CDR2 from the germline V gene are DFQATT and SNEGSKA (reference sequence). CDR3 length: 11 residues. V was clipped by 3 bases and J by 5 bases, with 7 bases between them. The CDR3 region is CSASRSYGYTF. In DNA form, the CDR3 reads TGCAGTGCTAGCAGGTCGTATGGCTACACCTTC.

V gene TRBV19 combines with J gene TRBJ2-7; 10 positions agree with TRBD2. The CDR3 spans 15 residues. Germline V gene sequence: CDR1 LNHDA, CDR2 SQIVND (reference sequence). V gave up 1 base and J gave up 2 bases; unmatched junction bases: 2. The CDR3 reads CASSIAGTSAYEQYF. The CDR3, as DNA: TGTGCCAGTAGTATAGCCGGGACTAGCGCCTACGAGCAGTACTTC.

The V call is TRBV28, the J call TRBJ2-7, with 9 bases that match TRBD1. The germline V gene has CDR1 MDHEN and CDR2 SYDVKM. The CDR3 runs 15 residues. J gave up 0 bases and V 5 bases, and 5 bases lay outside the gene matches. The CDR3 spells CASSLDRGSSYEQYF. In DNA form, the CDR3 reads TGTGCCAGCAGTCTGGACAGGGGATCCTCCTACGAGCAGTACTTC.

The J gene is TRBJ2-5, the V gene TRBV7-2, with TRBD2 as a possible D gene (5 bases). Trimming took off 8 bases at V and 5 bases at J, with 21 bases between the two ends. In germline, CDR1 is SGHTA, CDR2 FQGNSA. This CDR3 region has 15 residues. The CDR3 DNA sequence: TGTGCCAGCGCTCCTGGACTCCTCGGTGTGGAGACCCAGTACTTC. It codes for CASAPGLLGVETQYF.

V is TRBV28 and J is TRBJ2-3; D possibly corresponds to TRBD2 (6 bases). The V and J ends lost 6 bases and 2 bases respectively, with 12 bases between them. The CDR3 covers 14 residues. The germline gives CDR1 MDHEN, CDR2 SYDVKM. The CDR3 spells CASSLRTNTDTQYF. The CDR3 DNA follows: TGTGCCAGCAGCCTAAGGACTAACACAGATACGCAGTATTTT.

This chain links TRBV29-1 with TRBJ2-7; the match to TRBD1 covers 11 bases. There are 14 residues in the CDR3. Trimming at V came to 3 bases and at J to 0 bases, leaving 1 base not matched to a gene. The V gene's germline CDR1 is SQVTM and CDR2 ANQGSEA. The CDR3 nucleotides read TGCAGCGTTGAGGGGACAGGGGGCTCCTACGAGCAGTACTTC. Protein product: CSVEGTGGSYEQYF.

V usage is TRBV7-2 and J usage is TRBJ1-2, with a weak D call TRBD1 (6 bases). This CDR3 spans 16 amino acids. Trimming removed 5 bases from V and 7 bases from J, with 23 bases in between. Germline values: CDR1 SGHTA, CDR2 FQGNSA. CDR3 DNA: TGTGCCAGCAGCGTCACAGGGTCCCCTCAAATATTTGGCTACACCTTC. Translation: CASSVTGSPQIFGYTF.

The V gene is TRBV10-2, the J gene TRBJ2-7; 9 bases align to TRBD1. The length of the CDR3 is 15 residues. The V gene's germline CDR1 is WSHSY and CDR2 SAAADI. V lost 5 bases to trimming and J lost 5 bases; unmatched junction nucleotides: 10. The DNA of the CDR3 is TGCGCCAGCAGTCCTCCGGGGACAGGGAGGAACGAGCAGTACTTC. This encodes CASSPPGTGRNEQYF.

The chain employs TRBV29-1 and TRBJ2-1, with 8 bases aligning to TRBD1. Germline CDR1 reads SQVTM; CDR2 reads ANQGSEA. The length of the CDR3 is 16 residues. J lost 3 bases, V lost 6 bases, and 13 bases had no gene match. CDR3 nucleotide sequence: TGCAGCGTAGAATCTCCGGACAGGGAGGACTACAATGAGCAGTTCTTC. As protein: CSVESPDREDYNEQFF.

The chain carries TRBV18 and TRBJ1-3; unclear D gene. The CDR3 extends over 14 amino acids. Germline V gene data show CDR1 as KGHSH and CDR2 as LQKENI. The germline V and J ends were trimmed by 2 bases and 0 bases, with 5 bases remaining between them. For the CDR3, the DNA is TGTGCCAGCTCACCAAACGGCTCTGGAAACACCATATATTTT. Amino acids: CASSPNGSGNTIYF.